These 25 T cell receptor beta chains were all obtained from the same sample, sequenced in a study of blood T cell repertoires in COVID-19 (dated by TCRdb to 2018 to 2020). The library was prepared using the immunoSEQ multiplex PCR assay. TCRdb retrieved this table from immuneACCESS and kept in-frame rearrangements only. Not all clones are present; in checked studies, unresolved V genes account for under half, and no reason is known for the remainder. The sample table holds fewer than 250,000 clones, of which about 87% were seen once. Of the sample, approximately 1.7% is held by the ten largest clones. The sequenced sample was peripheral blood. These receptors all stem from a man aged 65-85 years with acute or convalescent COVID-19.

V gene TRBV7-3 combines with J gene TRBJ2-1; 8 bases agree with TRBD1. The CDR3 runs 15 residues. CDR1 is SGHTA and CDR2 is FQGTGA in the germline V gene. V gave up 1 base and J gave up 7 bases; unmatched junction bases: 6. CDR3 in DNA: TGTGCCAGCAGCTTAAGAGGACAGGGTCGAAATGAGCAGTTCTTC. Amino acids: CASSLRGQGRNEQFF.

The V and J genes are TRBV27 and TRBJ1-4; 7 nucleotides agree with TRBD1. The trim removed 0 bases at V and 7 bases at J, leaving 5 bases unmatched. Germline V lookup: CDR1 MNHEY, CDR2 SMNVEV (reference sequence). The CDR3 has 15 amino acids. CDR3 in amino acids: CASSLSHRGIEKLFF. For the CDR3, the DNA is TGTGCCAGCAGTTTATCCCACAGGGGCATTGAAAAACTGTTTTTT.

The rearrangement uses TRBV5-5 and TRBJ2-7; 8 nucleotides match TRBD2. Trimming removed 5 bases from V and 3 bases from J; junction bases left unmatched: 10. The CDR3 is 15 residues long. CDR1 is SGHKS and CDR2 is YYEKEE in the germline V gene (reference sequence). CDR3 amino acids: CASSPASGSFYEQYF. The CDR3 coding sequence is TGTGCCAGCAGTCCCGCCAGCGGGAGTTTCTACGAGCAGTACTTC.

The V call is TRBV3-1 (or the pseudogene TRBV3-2), the J call TRBJ2-2, with TRBD2 identical over 12 bases. V lost 8 bases to trimming and J lost 4 bases; unmatched junction nucleotides: 5. This CDR3 has 15 residues. Germline CDR1 LGHDT, CDR2 YNNKEL (reference sequence). The CDR3 reads CASGGLAGLTGELFF. CDR3 DNA: TGTGCCAGCGGCGGACTAGCGGGGCTCACCGGGGAGCTGTTTTTT.

The chain has TRBV24-1 and TRBJ2-2; tentative D call: TRBD2 (6 bases). This CDR3 contains 15 residues. Germline V gene sequence: CDR1 KGHDR, CDR2 SFDVKD. Trimming cost V 7 bases and J 4 bases, with 15 bases left between them. DNA for the CDR3: TGTGCCACCAGGGGCCACAATAGCGGCACCGGGGAGCTGTTTTTT. Protein: CATRGHNSGTGELFF.

The rearrangement joins TRBV27 to TRBJ1-1; D not certain. The CDR3 consists of 11 residues. CDR1 MNHEY and CDR2 SMNVEV come from the germline V gene (reference sequence). Trimming left V 7 bases short and J 6 bases short, with 9 bases between. CDR3 amino acids: CASKNRAEAFF. The CDR3 DNA sequence: TGTGCCAGCAAGAATCGCGCTGAAGCTTTCTTT.

This chain joins TRBV19 and TRBJ1-2; D is uncertain. V gave up 7 bases and J gave up 13 bases, with 16 bases separating them. The germline gives CDR1 LNHDA, CDR2 SQIVND (reference sequence). This CDR3 is built from 11 residues. The CDR3 DNA follows: TGTGCCAGTAATTATAACAGTAAGCCCACCTTC. Encoded protein: CASNYNSKPTF.

This chain connects TRBV5-6 to TRBJ2-1; no definite D call. The CDR3 runs to 15 residues. Trimming shortened V by 5 bases and J by 5 bases, and 17 bases separated the two germline ends. The germline V gene encodes CDR1 SGHDT and CDR2 YYEEEE. CDR3 residues: CASSLRLAENNEQFF. As DNA, the CDR3 is TGTGCCAGCAGTCTCCGACTTGCGGAGAACAATGAGCAGTTCTTC.

DNA of the CDR3: TGTGCCAGCAGCCCCCGGACAGGGGAAAGGTACACAGATACGCAGTATTTT. The encoded protein is CASSPRTGERYTDTQYF. The V call is TRBV3-1 (or the pseudogene TRBV3-2), the J call TRBJ2-3; 9 nucleotides line up with TRBD1. Looked up from germline, CDR1 is LGHDT and CDR2 is YNNKEL (reference sequence). Trimming cost V 4 bases and J 2 bases; bases outside gene matches: 10. The CDR3 loop spans 17 amino acids.

V gene TRBV7-9 combines with J gene TRBJ2-5, with 9 positions matching TRBD2. Germline assignment: CDR1 SEHNR and CDR2 FQNEAQ (reference sequence). V trimming: 2 bases; J trimming: 7 bases; junction bases outside the gene matches: 5. The CDR3 consists of 14 residues. The DNA for the CDR3 is TGTGCCAGCAGCTTATGGACTAGCGACGGGACCCAGTACTTC. It codes for CASSLWTSDGTQYF. The whole variable domain, remainder taken from reference TRBV7-9 and TRBJ2-5, is DTGVSQNPRHKITKRGQNVTFRCDPISEHNRLYWYRQTLGQGPEFLTYFQNEAQLEKSRLLSDRFSAERPKGSFSTLEIQRTEQGDSAMYLCASSLWTSDGTQYFGPGTRLLVL.

The V call is TRBV24-1, the J call TRBJ2-5; 7 nucleotides line up with TRBD2. CDR1 and CDR2 (germline): KGHDR, SFDVKD. The CDR3 covers 16 residues. Losses at the gene ends were 7 bases for V and 3 bases for J; bases not matched to a gene: 13. In DNA, the CDR3 is TGTGCCACCAGCAAACATGGGGGGGGATCTGAAGAGACCCAGTACTTC. This encodes CATSKHGGGSEETQYF.

The chain is built from TRBV9 and TRBJ2-7; 13 bases are a match to TRBD2. V trimming: 4 bases; J trimming: 4 bases; junction bases outside the gene matches: 11. This CDR3 has 17 residues. Germline V lookup: CDR1 SGDLS, CDR2 YYNGEE. For the CDR3, the DNA is TGTGCCAGCAGCCCCCGGACTAGCGGGAGTTCTCCTTACGAGCAGTACTTC. Translated: CASSPRTSGSSPYEQYF.

The V call is TRBV6-6, the J call TRBJ2-5, with 9 bases matching TRBD1. The CDR3 consists of 15 residues. V lost 0 bases and J lost 10; bases outside the gene matches: 9. The germline gives CDR1 MNHNY, CDR2 SVGAGI (reference sequence). DNA for the CDR3: TGTGCCAGCAGTTACTCGCGGGGAGACAGGGGGGACCAGTACTTC. Its translation: CASSYSRGDRGDQYF.

V usage is TRBV7-3 and J usage is TRBJ2-3, with D possibly TRBD1 on 5 matching bases. Germline CDR1 and CDR2: SGHTA and FQGTGA. Between the trimmed V and J ends, which lost 5 bases and 2 bases, there was a span of 8 bases. This CDR3 region has 13 residues. The CDR3 here is CASSLGHTDTQYF. CDR3 nucleotides: TGTGCCAGCAGCCTGGGGCACACAGATACGCAGTATTTT.

CDR3 coding DNA: TGTGCCAGCTCTCATAGGCAGACTAATCAGCCCCAGCATTTT. Its translation is CASSHRQTNQPQHF. The chain recombines TRBV28 with TRBJ1-5; D ambiguous. The CDR3 runs to 14 residues. CDR1 is MDHEN and CDR2 is SYDVKM in the germline V gene. Trimming shortened V by 8 bases and J by 4 bases, and 15 bases separated the two germline ends.

The gene calls are TRBV28 and TRBJ1-5; a possible D gene is TRBD1 (5 bases). The CDR3 length is 15 residues. Looked up from germline, CDR1 is MDHEN and CDR2 is SYDVKM. Trimming removed 5 bases at V and 0 bases at J, with 11 bases between. In DNA, the CDR3 is TGTGCCAGCAGTCTCACAGGCTATAGCAATCAGCCCCAGCATTTT. Residues: CASSLTGYSNQPQHF.

This rearrangement joins TRBV4-1 to TRBJ1-1, with TRBD1 identical over 9 bases. The CDR3 is 13 residues long. V dropped 1 base and J dropped 10; count of bases not matched to a gene: 4. CDR1 and CDR2 (germline): MGHRA, YSYEKL. CDR3 residues: CASSQGTGEGAFF. As DNA, the CDR3 is TGCGCCAGCAGCCAAGGGACAGGGGAGGGAGCTTTCTTT.

The chain employs TRBV5-1 and TRBJ1-6, with 7 positions matching TRBD1. V lost 3 bases and J lost 9; bases outside the gene matches: 12. CDR3 length: 16 residues. CDR1 SGHRS and CDR2 YFSETQ come from the germline V gene. The CDR3 here is CASSSAQTGSGSPLHF. The CDR3 DNA reads TGCGCCAGCAGCTCGGCCCAGACAGGGTCCGGTTCACCCCTCCACTTT.

The rearrangement uses TRBV7-2 and TRBJ2-7; a possible D gene is TRBD2 (6 bases). The V end lost 4 bases, the J end lost 1 base, and 14 bases lay between the germline ends. The CDR3 sequence is 15 residues long. Germline CDR1 reads SGHTA; CDR2 reads FQGNSA. For the CDR3, the DNA is TGTGCCAGCAGCTACGGGACTGCCGGTTCCTACGAGCAGTACTTC. Protein: CASSYGTAGSYEQYF.

To note about this clone: Additional DNA sequences in this sample encode the identical CDR3. The rearrangement links TRBV28 to TRBJ2-1; 8 bases are a match to TRBD1. Trimming at V came to 3 bases and at J to 0 bases, leaving 1 base not matched to a gene. CDR3 length equals 15 residues. In germline, CDR1 is MDHEN, CDR2 SYDVKM. CDR3 nucleotides: TGTGCCAGCAGTTTTGGACAGGGCTCCTACAATGAGCAGTTCTTC. Encoded protein: CASSFGQGSYNEQFF. Drawing the rest from reference TRBV28 and TRBJ2-1, the complete variable domain is DVKVTQSSRYLVKRTGEKVFLECVQDMDHENMFWYRQDPGLGLRLIYFSYDVKMKEKGDIPEGYSVSREKKERFSLILESASTNQTSMYLCASSFGQGSYNEQFFGPGTRLTVL.

J is TRBJ1-1 and V is TRBV28; no firm D call. CDR3 length: 13 residues. Germline CDR1 reads MDHEN; CDR2 reads SYDVKM. V lost 7 bases and J lost 2, with 11 bases in between. The CDR3 loop reads CASNTPLNTEAFF. The DNA of the CDR3 is TGTGCCAGCAACACCCCCCTCAACACTGAAGCTTTCTTT.

This chain uses TRBV5-1 with TRBJ2-1, with a tentative D call TRBD1 (6 bases). Per the germline V gene, CDR1 is SGHRS and CDR2 is YFSETQ. Trimming took 2 bases from V and 8 from J, leaving 11 bases between them. The CDR3 has 13 residues. CDR3 sequence (DNA): TGCGCCAGCAGCTTTTCAGGGGCCGATGAGCAGTTCTTC. This gives the protein CASSFSGADEQFF.

In its sample, this clone was seen a few times. The chain is built from TRBV7-9 and TRBJ2-5, with D unclear. This CDR3 has 11 amino acids. Deletions cut 2 bases from V and 7 bases from J, with 5 bases between. Germline lookup yields CDR1 SEHNR and CDR2 FQNEAQ (reference sequence). The CDR3 loop reads CASSLSVTQYF. The CDR3 DNA reads as TGTGCCAGCAGCTTATCCGTGACCCAGTACTTC.

This clone was recorded once. CDR3 residues: CASSRGTGSDEQYF. In DNA, the CDR3 is TGTGCCAGCAGCCGCGGGACAGGGTCAGACGAGCAGTACTTC. This chain connects TRBV7-3 to TRBJ2-7; TRBD1 matches 9 bases. The germline V gene encodes CDR1 SGHTA and CDR2 FQGTGA. The length of the CDR3 is 14 residues. J was trimmed by 5 bases and V by 5 bases; bases with no gene match: 7.

The V gene is TRBV11-1, the J gene TRBJ1-2, with TRBD1 as a possible D gene (5 bases). The germline V gene encodes CDR1 SGHAT and CDR2 FQDESV (reference sequence). The ends were cut back, 5 bases at V and 4 bases at J, with 17 bases in the middle. CDR3 length: 15 amino acids. This chain's CDR3 is CASSPGRDFIYGYTF. The CDR3, as DNA: TGTGCCAGCAGCCCAGGGAGGGACTTTATCTATGGCTACACCTTC.